These T cell receptor beta chains were read from a single sample in a study of spatial heterogeneity in lung cancer. From the 5' RACE reads, TCRdb called clonotypes with MiXCR, one entry per CDR3 protein. The repertoire holds 40,000 to 45,000 distinct CDR3 sequences, with under 25% as singletons. The sample here was PBMCs, taken at follow-up. These receptors all stem from a female donor with early-stage non-small cell lung cancer. Each CDR3 is given without its conserved first and last residue. The order of the fields is V gene, CDR3 protein.

>TRBV20-1
SARAPGLAGEQY
>TRBV5-1
ASSGQGTNTEAF
>TRBV6-4
ASSRQGEVDEQF
>TRBV11-1
ASSLAEGRPGELF
>TRBV7-9
ASSLVEQETQY
>TRBV10-3
ATAGTEQSPLH
>TRBV13
ASSSGTSGIGTDTQY
>TRBV7-9
ASSLGSRSTGAF
>TRBV20-1
SARDGNYGYT
>TRBV2
ASSRTSSQETQY
>TRBV6-6
ASSYNATGKNGYT